The entry below describes one T cell receptor (beta chain). This specimen belongs to a study of blood T cell repertoires in COVID-19. Study overall: Whether acute or convalescent, the COVID-19 samples came from the United States, Italy and Spain. PBMCs, B-cell-depleted T cells, or T cells provided the cDNA or gDNA that made up the material.

Sequencing was performed with immunoSEQ multiplex PCR; in TCRdb, only in-frame clones are kept and a portion is missing. This table holds some 300,000 clones, more than 75% found once. Germline trimming cut 5 bases from V and 5 bases from J; bases unmatched to any gene: 2. The CDR3 contains 13 residues. Germline-derived CDR1 and CDR2 are SGHVS and FQNEAQ. This receptor was identified in a man between 65 and 85 years old with acute or convalescent COVID-19. This sequence joins TRBV7-8 and TRBJ2-1; 8 nucleotides line up with TRBD2. Input material: peripheral blood. CDR3 DNA sequence: TGTGCCAGCAGCCAGCGGGGGAACAATGAGCAGTTCTTC. It yields the protein CASSQRGNNEQFF.